These T cell receptor beta chains were read from a single sample in a study of Tregs in tolerant kidney transplant recipients. Only in-frame clones appear in the TCRdb table, and some are missing; sequencing was by immunoSEQ multiplex PCR. The sample has tens of thousands of clones; over 85% are singletons. Sequenced material: CD4+ T cells from blood (PBMCs), taken 12 months after the transplant. These receptors were taken from a human patient who received a combined kidney and bone marrow transplant. Some T cells may trace back to the graft donor. Both conserved end residues are part of each CDR3. Each record gives: D gene, J gene, clone size, V gene, CDR3 protein, CDR3 DNA. D genes are given only for firm matches. Rows may omit the clone size; those that give it use once, few, many or a size class.

D: .; J: TRBJ2-6; size: once; V: TRBV11-1; CDR3: CASSPRQPSGANVLTF; DNA: TGTGCCAGCAGCCCCAGACAGCCCTCTGGGGCCAACGTCCTGACTTTC
D: .; J: TRBJ1-2; size: .; V: TRBV25-1; CDR3: CASSDSEVYGYTF; DNA: TGTGCCAGCAGTGACTCTGAGGTCTATGGCTACACCTTC
D: TRBD1; J: TRBJ2-7; size: .; V: TRBV15; CDR3: CATKRDRESYEQYF; DNA: TGTGCCACTAAGCGGGACAGGGAATCCTACGAGCAGTACTTC
D: .; J: TRBJ2-4; size: .; V: TRBV11-1; CDR3: CASSFIGASPKNIQYF; DNA: TGTGCCAGCAGCTTTATAGGGGCGAGTCCGAAAAACATTCAGTACTTC
D: TRBD1; J: TRBJ1-5; size: once; V: TRBV30; CDR3: CAWAGTGLWGQPQHF; DNA: TGTGCCTGGGCCGGGACAGGGCTCTGGGGTCAGCCCCAGCATTTT
D: .; J: TRBJ1-2; size: .; V: TRBV4-2; CDR3: CASSQDSDRGYTF; DNA: TGTGCCAGCAGCCAAGATTCCGACAGGGGCTACACCTTC
D: TRBD1; J: TRBJ1-2; size: .; V: TRBV28; CDR3: CASSLAGTGGNLSF; DNA: TGTGCCAGCAGCTTGGCCGGGACAGGGGGTAACTTATCCTTC
D: .; J: TRBJ1-6; size: .; V: TRBV2; CDR3: CASIRSSSYNSPLHF; DNA: TGTGCCAGCATTCGGTCAAGCTCCTATAATTCACCCCTCCACTTT
D: TRBD1; J: TRBJ2-7; size: .; V: TRBV6-1; CDR3: CASTSYGTGGYEQYF; DNA: TGTGCCAGCACATCATACGGGACAGGGGGCTACGAGCAGTACTTC
D: .; J: TRBJ2-5; size: .; V: TRBV19; CDR3: CASSIAAKETRYF; DNA: TGTGCCAGTAGTATCGCAGCGAAAGAGACCCGGTACTTC
D: .; J: TRBJ1-2; size: .; V: TRBV28; CDR3: CASYSEGYGYTF; DNA: TGTGCCAGTTACAGTGAGGGCTATGGCTACACCTTC
D: .; J: TRBJ2-5; size: .; V: TRBV7-8; CDR3: CASSRRTDSQETQYF; DNA: TGTGCCAGCAGTCGTCGGACAGATAGCCAAGAGACCCAGTACTTC
D: .; J: TRBJ2-3; size: .; V: TRBV5-1; CDR3: CASSLDRGTDTQYF; DNA: TGCGCCAGCAGCTTGGATCGGGGGACAGATACGCAGTATTTT
D: .; J: TRBJ2-7; size: .; V: TRBV18; CDR3: CASSPLGGLAYEQYF; DNA: TGTGCCAGCTCACCACTGGGGGGGCTGGCCTACGAGCAGTACTTC
D: TRBD1; J: TRBJ2-7; size: once; V: TRBV7-8; CDR3: CASTPGQGLYEQYF; DNA: TGTGCCAGCACCCCGGGACAGGGCCTCTACGAGCAGTACTTC
D: .; J: TRBJ1-2; size: .; V: TRBV7-9; CDR3: CASSFGGIGYTF; DNA: TGTGCCAGCAGCTTCGGGGGTATTGGCTACACCTTC
D: TRBD2; J: TRBJ2-1; size: .; V: TRBV7-9; CDR3: CASSLSGLAGPSSYNEQFF; DNA: TGTGCCAGCAGCTTAAGCGGACTAGCGGGCCCCAGCTCCTACAATGAGCAGTTCTTC
D: TRBD1; J: TRBJ2-1; size: .; V: TRBV7-8; CDR3: CASSLGPGGGYNEQFF; DNA: TGTGCCAGCAGCTTAGGACCAGGGGGCGGGTACAATGAGCAGTTCTTC
D: .; J: TRBJ2-1; size: .; V: TRBV29-1; CDR3: CSVDPGHSYNEQFF; DNA: TGCAGCGTTGATCCGGGTCACTCCTACAATGAGCAGTTCTTC
D: .; J: TRBJ1-1; size: .; V: TRBV30; CDR3: CAWSVTLVMGGVTEAFF; DNA: TGTGCCTGGAGTGTAACCCTAGTTATGGGGGGGGTCACTGAAGCTTTCTTT
D: .; J: TRBJ2-7; size: .; V: TRBV7-6; CDR3: CASSLSGGVEQYF; DNA: TGTGCCAGCAGCTTATCCGGCGGGGTCGAGCAGTACTTC
D: TRBD2; J: TRBJ2-7; size: .; V: TRBV4-3; CDR3: CASSQAPAGALYEQYF; DNA: TGCGCCAGCAGCCAAGCCCCAGCGGGAGCCTTATACGAGCAGTACTTC
D: TRBD1; J: TRBJ1-5; size: .; V: TRBV2; CDR3: CASRQGDYSNQPQHF; DNA: TGTGCCAGCAGACAGGGGGATTATAGCAATCAGCCCCAGCATTTT
D: .; J: TRBJ1-5; size: once; V: TRBV7-2; CDR3: CASSLGAGQNQPQHF; DNA: TGTGCCAGCAGCTTAGGGGCAGGACAAAATCAGCCCCAGCATTTT
D: TRBD1; J: TRBJ1-1; size: once; V: TRBV7-2; CDR3: CASSSAGTENTEAFF; DNA: TGTGCCAGCAGCTCAGCCGGGACAGAGAACACTGAAGCTTTCTTT
D: TRBD1; J: TRBJ2-5; size: .; V: TRBV19; CDR3: CASSRTGRETQYF; DNA: TGTGCCAGTAGTAGGACAGGGAGAGAGACCCAGTACTTC
D: .; J: TRBJ1-5; size: .; V: TRBV28; CDR3: CASSLRRGNQPQHF; DNA: TGTGCCAGCAGTTTACGCCGGGGCAATCAGCCCCAGCATTTT
D: TRBD2; J: TRBJ2-1; size: .; V: TRBV5-1; CDR3: CASSLKLAGADEQFF; DNA: TGCGCCAGCAGCTTGAAACTAGCGGGAGCCGATGAGCAATTCTTC
D: TRBD1; J: TRBJ2-5; size: .; V: TRBV28; CDR3: CASSYRDRAQETQYF; DNA: TGTGCCAGCAGTTACCGGGACAGGGCACAAGAGACCCAGTACTTC
D: .; J: TRBJ2-3; size: .; V: TRBV4-1; CDR3: CASSQDEIGSRDRRYF; DNA: TGCGCCAGCAGCCAAGATGAAATAGGAAGCAGGGATCGCAGGTATTTT
D: .; J: TRBJ2-7; size: .; V: TRBV11-3; CDR3: CASTFRGIDEQYF; DNA: TGTGCCAGTACCTTTCGGGGGATCGACGAGCAGTACTTC
D: .; J: TRBJ1-1; size: .; V: TRBV18; CDR3: CASSRGQGGITEAFF; DNA: TGTGCCAGCTCACGCGGCCAGGGAGGGATCACTGAAGCTTTCTTT
D: .; J: TRBJ1-3; size: .; V: TRBV28; CDR3: CASSNRRIAPTDRSGNTIYF; DNA: TGTGCCAGCAGCAACAGACGCATTGCCCCGACAGATCGCTCTGGAAACACCATATATTTT
D: TRBD1; J: TRBJ2-7; size: .; V: TRBV5-1; CDR3: CASSYTGQIYEQYF; DNA: TGCGCCAGCAGCTACACGGGACAGATATACGAGCAGTACTTC
D: .; J: TRBJ1-2; size: .; V: TRBV4-1; CDR3: CASSQEVTGYGYTF; DNA: TGCGCCAGCAGCCAAGAGGTAACGGGATATGGCTACACCTTC
D: TRBD1; J: TRBJ2-7; size: .; V: TRBV7-8; CDR3: CASTYRTGGHEQYF; DNA: TGTGCCAGCACTTACCGGACAGGGGGGCACGAGCAGTACTTC
D: .; J: TRBJ2-3; size: .; V: TRBV6-6; CDR3: CASSWLAAWDTQYF; DNA: TGTGCCAGCAGTTGGTTAGCGGCCTGGGATACGCAGTATTTT
D: TRBD2; J: TRBJ2-5; size: .; V: TRBV6-6; CDR3: CASSSGTSGGEETQYF; DNA: TGTGCCAGCAGTTCCGGGACTAGCGGGGGGGAGGAGACCCAGTACTTC
D: TRBD1; J: TRBJ2-7; size: .; V: TRBV4-1; CDR3: CASSQDNRGEWNEQYF; DNA: TGCGCCAGCAGCCAAGATAACAGGGGGGAATGGAACGAGCAGTACTTC
D: .; J: TRBJ1-3; size: once; V: TRBV5-1; CDR3: CANSSLYGNTIYF; DNA: TGCGCCAACAGCTCCTTGTATGGAAACACCATATATTTT
D: .; J: TRBJ2-7; size: .; V: TRBV28; CDR3: CASRYYTGLSSYEQYF; DNA: TGTGCCAGCAGATATTATACAGGATTGAGCTCCTACGAGCAGTACTTC
D: .; J: TRBJ1-4; size: once; V: TRBV7-8; CDR3: CASSSQGFTNEKLFF; DNA: TGTGCCAGCAGCTCACAGGGATTCACTAATGAAAAACTGTTTTTT